The sequence of this TCR beta chain was determined in a study of blood T cell repertoires in COVID-19. Study information: Sources were T cells, B-cell-depleted T cells, or PBMCs; the material itself was cDNA or gDNA.

Seattle participants joined during active infection and were tracked over time. Original processing notes: Quantification of nucleated cells was approximated via reference gene primer amplification. The assay was immunoSEQ multiplex PCR, and TCRdb's table has in-frame clones only and misses some. Clone size and the V and J calls come from that table; the DNA yielded D and trimming. The sample has a few hundred thousand clones; around 90% are singletons. The CDR3 has 18 residues. Sequences were obtained from peripheral blood. The clonotype was recovered from a woman aged 55-69 years with COVID-19, enrolled during active disease. The chain carries TRBV21-1 and TRBJ2-5; TRBD1 is the table's D call and was not checked against the DNA. TRBV21-1 is a documented pseudogene. This CDR3 is CASSKARDRDREQETQYF. The CDR3 bases are TGTGCCAGCAGCAAAGCGCGTGACCGGGACAGGGAGCAAGAGACCCAGTACTTC.